This T cell receptor beta chain was captured in a study of T cells in Graves' hyperthyroidism and ophthalmopathy. RNA transcripts were the template for amplifying TCR beta CDR3 regions. When the TCR CDR3 underwent first-round RT-PCR, the HTBI primer set was used. TCRdb processed the multiplex PCR reads anew with MiXCR; each CDR3 protein has one entry. The sample holds some 370,000 distinct CDR3 sequences, around 15% seen once. This clonotype was detected only a few times. V was clipped by 4 bases and J by 3 bases; unmatched bases: 13. This CDR3 region has 17 residues. Per the germline V gene, CDR1 is SGHTA and CDR2 is FQGTGA. Each diagnosis drew on symptoms, thyroxine, TRAb, thyroid ultrasound and orbital computed tomography findings.

The TCR sequence derives from a man in his fifties with Graves' ophthalmopathy. The chain combines TRBV7-3 with TRBJ2-3; 7 bases map to TRBD1. The sequencing input was blood. The CDR3 DNA sequence: TGTGCCAGCAGCTCCCCCGAGACAGGGTCTGGGACAGATACGCAGTATTTT. Protein: CASSSPETGSGTDTQYF.